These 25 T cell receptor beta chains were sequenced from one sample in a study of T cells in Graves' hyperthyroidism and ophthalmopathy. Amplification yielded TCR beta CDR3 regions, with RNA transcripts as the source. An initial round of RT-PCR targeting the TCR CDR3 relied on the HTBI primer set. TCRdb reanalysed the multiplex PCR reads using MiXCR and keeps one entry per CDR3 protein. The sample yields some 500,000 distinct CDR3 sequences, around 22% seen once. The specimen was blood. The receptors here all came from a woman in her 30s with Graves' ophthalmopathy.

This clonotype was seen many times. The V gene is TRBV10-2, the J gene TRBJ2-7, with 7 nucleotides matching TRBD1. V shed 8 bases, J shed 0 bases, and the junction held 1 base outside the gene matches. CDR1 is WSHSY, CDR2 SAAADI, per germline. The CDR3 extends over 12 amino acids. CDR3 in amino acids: CASWDSSYEQYF. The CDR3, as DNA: TGCGCCAGCTGGGACAGCTCCTACGAGCAGTACTTC.

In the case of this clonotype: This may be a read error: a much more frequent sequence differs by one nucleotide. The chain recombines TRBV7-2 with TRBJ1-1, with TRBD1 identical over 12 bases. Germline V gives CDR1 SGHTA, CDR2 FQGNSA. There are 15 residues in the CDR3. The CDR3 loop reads CASSLMGQGATESFF. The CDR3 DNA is TGTGCCAGCAGCTTAATGGGACAGGGGGCCACTGAATCTTTCTTT.

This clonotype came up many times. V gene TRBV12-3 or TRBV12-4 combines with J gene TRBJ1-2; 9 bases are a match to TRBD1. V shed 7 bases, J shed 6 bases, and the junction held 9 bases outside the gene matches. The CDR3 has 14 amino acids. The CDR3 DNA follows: TGTGCCAGCACCACCCTCGGGACAGGGAATGGCTACACCTTC. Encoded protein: CASTTLGTGNGYTF.

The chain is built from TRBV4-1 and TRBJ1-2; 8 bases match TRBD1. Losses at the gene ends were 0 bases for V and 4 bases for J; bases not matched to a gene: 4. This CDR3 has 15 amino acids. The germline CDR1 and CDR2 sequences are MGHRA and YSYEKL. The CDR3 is CASSQEVGTGYGYTF. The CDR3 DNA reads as TGCGCCAGCAGCCAAGAAGTTGGGACAGGCTATGGCTACACCTTC.

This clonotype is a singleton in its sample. The CDR3 bases are TGTGCCAGCAGTCTCTACCGGGACAGCTCGAACACTGAAGCTTTCTTT. It is translated as CASSLYRDSSNTEAFF. This sequence joins TRBV6-2 or TRBV6-3 and TRBJ1-1, with 7 bases identical to TRBD1. The CDR3 length is 16 residues. J gave up 1 base and V 5 bases, and 10 bases lay outside the gene matches. Germline V lookup: CDR1 MNHEY, CDR2 SVGEGT.

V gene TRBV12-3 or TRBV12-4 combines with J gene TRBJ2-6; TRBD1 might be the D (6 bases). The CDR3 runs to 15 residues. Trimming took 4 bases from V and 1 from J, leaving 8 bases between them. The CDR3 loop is CASSWDMSGANVLTF. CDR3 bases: TGTGCCAGCAGTTGGGACATGTCTGGGGCCAACGTCCTGACTTTC.

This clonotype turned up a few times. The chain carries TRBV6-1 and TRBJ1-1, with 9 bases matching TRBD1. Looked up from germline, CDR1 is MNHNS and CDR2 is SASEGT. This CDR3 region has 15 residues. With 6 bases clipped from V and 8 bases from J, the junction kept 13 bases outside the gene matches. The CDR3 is CASSTEWTGEGEAFF. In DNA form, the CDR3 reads TGTGCCAGCAGCACCGAATGGACAGGGGAAGGCGAAGCTTTCTTT.

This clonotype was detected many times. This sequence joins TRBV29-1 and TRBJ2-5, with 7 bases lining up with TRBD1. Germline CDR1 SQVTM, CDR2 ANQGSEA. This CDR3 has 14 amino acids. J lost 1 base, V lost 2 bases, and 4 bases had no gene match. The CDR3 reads CSVERDRAQETQYF. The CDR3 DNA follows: TGCAGCGTTGAAAGGGACAGAGCCCAAGAGACCCAGTACTTC.

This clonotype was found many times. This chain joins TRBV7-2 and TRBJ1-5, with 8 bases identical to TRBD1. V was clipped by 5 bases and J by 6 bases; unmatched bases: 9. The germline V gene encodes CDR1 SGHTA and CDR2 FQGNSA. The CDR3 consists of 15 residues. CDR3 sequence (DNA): TGTGCCAGCAGCCCCCTTGGACAGGGCGGTCAGCCCCAGCATTTT. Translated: CASSPLGQGGQPQHF.

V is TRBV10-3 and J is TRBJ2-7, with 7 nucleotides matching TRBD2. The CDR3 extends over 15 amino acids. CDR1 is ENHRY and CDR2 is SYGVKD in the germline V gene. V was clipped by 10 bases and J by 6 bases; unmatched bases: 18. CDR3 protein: CASSEATSRLGEQYF. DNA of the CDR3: TGTGCCAGCAGCGAGGCGACTAGCCGGCTAGGCGAGCAGTACTTC.

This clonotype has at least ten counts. The CDR3 region has the DNA TGCGCCAGCAGCCGGGCGGGAGGGGAGACCCAGTACTTC. Translating it yields CASSRAGGETQYF. The chain links TRBV4-3 to TRBJ2-5, with 9 nucleotides matching TRBD2. J gave up 5 bases and V 4 bases, and 2 bases lay outside the gene matches. Germline loops: CDR1 LGHNA, CDR2 YSLEER. This CDR3 is 13 amino acids long.

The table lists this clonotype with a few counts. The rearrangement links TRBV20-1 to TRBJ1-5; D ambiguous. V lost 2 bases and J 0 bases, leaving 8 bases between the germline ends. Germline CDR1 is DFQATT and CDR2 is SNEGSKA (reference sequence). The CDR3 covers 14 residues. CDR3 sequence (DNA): TGCAGTGCTAGACCCGGCTATAGCAATCAGCCCCAGCATTTT. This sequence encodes CSARPGYSNQPQHF.

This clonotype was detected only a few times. CDR3 region: CASSVGEAGGFYEQYF. In DNA, the CDR3 is TGCGCCAGCAGCGTGGGAGAGGCAGGGGGTTTCTACGAGCAGTACTTC. V usage is TRBV5-1 and J usage is TRBJ2-7; 7 bases map to TRBD1. There are 16 residues in the CDR3. With V trimmed by 4 bases and J by 3 bases, 13 bases remained unmatched. CDR1 and CDR2 (germline): SGHRS, YFSETQ. The entire variable domain, with the rest obtained from reference TRBV5-1 and TRBJ2-7, is as follows: KAGVTQTPRYLIKTRGQQVTLSCSPISGHRSVSWYQQTPGQGLQFLFEYFSETQRNKGNFPGRFSGRQFSNSRSEMNVSTLELGDSALYLCASSVGEAGGFYEQYFGPGTRLTVT.

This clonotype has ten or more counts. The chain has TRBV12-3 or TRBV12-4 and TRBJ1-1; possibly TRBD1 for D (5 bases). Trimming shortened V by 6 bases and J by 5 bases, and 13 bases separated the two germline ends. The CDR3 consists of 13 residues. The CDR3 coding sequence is TGTGCCAGCAGGCCAGGGTTTAGAACTGAAGCTTTCTTT. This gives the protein CASRPGFRTEAFF.

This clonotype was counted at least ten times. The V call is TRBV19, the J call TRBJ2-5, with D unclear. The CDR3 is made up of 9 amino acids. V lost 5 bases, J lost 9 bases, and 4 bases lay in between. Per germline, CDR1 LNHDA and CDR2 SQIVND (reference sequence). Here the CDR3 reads CASSSAQYF. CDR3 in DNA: TGTGCCAGTAGTTCAGCCCAGTACTTC.

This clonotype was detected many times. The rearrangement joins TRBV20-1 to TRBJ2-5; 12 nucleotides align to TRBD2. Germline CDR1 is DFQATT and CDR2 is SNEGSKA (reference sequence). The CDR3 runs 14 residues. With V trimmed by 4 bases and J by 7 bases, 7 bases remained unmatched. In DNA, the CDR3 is TGCAGTGCTATAGGTCCTAGCGGGGGGGGGACCCAGTACTTC. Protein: CSAIGPSGGGTQYF.

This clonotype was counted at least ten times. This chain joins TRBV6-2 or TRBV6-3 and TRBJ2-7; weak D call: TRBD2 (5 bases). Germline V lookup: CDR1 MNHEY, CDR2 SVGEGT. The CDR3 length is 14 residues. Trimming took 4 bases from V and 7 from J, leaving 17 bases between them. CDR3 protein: CASSSSGRPGEQYF. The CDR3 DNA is TGTGCCAGCAGTTCCTCGGGTAGGCCGGGGGAGCAGTACTTC.

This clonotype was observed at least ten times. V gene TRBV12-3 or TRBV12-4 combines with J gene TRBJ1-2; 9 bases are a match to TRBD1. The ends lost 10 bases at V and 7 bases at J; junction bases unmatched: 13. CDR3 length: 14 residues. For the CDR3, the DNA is TGTGCCAACCACCCTCCGGGACAGGGTGGTGGCTACACCTTC. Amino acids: CANHPPGQGGGYTF.

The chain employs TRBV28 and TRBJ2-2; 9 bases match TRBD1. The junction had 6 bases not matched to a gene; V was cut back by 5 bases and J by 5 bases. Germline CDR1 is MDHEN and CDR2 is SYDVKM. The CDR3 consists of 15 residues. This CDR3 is CASSQRDRVTGELFF. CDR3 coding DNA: TGTGCCAGCAGTCAGAGGGACAGGGTAACCGGGGAGCTGTTTTTT.

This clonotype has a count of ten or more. CDR3 region: CASSSQPGRNYGYTF. DNA of the CDR3: TGTGCCAGCAGCTCCCAACCGGGCCGTAACTATGGCTACACCTTC. The V gene is TRBV13, the J gene TRBJ1-2; no definite D call. Germline assignment: CDR1 PRHDT and CDR2 FYEKMQ (reference sequence). There are 15 residues in the CDR3. The V end lost 4 bases, the J end lost 1 base, and 13 bases lay between the germline ends.

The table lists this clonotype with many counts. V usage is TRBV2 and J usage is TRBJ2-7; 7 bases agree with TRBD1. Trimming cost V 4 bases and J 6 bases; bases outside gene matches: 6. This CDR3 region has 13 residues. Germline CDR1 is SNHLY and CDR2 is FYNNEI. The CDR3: CASSGPSGGEQYF. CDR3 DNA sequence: TGTGCCAGCAGTGGCCCCTCAGGGGGCGAGCAGTACTTC.

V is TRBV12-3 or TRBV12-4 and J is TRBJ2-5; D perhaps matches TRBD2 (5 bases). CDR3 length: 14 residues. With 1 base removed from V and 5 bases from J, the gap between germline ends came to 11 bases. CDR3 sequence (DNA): TGTGCCAGCAGTTTAGAAGCTAGCCAGGAGACCCAGTACTTC. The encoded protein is CASSLEASQETQYF.

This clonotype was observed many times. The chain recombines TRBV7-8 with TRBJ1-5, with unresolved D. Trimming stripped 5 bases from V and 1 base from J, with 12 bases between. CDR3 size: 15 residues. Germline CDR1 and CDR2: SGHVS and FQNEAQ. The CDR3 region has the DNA TGTGCCAGCAGCCGGGCGGAGGGCAGCAATCAGCCCCAGCATTTT. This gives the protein CASSRAEGSNQPQHF.

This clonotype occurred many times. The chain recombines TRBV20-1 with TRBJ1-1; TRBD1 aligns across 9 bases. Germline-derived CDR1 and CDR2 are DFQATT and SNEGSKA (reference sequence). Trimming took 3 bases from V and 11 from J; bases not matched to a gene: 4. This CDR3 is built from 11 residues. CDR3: CSARDRGEAFF. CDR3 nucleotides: TGCAGTGCTAGGGACAGGGGAGAGGCTTTCTTT.

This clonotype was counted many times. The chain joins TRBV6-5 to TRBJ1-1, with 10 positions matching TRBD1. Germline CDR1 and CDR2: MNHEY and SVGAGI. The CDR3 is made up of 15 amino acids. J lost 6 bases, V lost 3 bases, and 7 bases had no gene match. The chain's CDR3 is CASSYRRTGGAEAFF. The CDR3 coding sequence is TGTGCCAGCAGTTATCGGAGGACAGGGGGGGCTGAAGCTTTCTTT.